What follows are 4 T cell receptor beta chains derived from one specimen sequenced in a study of T cells in Graves' hyperthyroidism and ophthalmopathy. RNA transcripts served as the template for amplifying TCR beta CDR3 regions. The HTBI set primed first-round TCR CDR3 RT-PCR. Using its own MiXCR run on the multiplex PCR reads, TCRdb lists one record per CDR3 protein. Altogether under 250,000 distinct CDR3 sequences are present, roughly 15% being singletons, with the ten largest covering under 65%. Sequencing was carried out using blood. These receptors were obtained from a man aged 50 or older with Graves' hyperthyroidism.

The rearrangement uses TRBV5-1 and TRBJ2-2, with 10 bases identical to TRBD1. V shed 7 bases, J shed 0 bases, and the junction held 3 bases outside the gene matches. The CDR3 spans 15 residues. Germline assignment: CDR1 SGHRS and CDR2 YFSETQ. CDR3 coding DNA: TGCGCCAGCCAGACAGGGGGCGCGAACACCGGGGAGCTGTTTTTT. Translated, it gives CASQTGGANTGELFF.

This chain links TRBV11-2 with TRBJ1-1; D is unresolved. Deletions cut 2 bases from V and 0 bases from J, with 7 bases between. Per the germline V gene, CDR1 is SGHAT and CDR2 is FQNNGV. The CDR3 covers 14 residues. CDR3 sequence: CASSLPTVNTEAFF. The CDR3 DNA follows: TGTGCCAGCAGCTTACCGACGGTGAACACTGAAGCTTTCTTT.

This clonotype was seen many times. The rearrangement links TRBV5-5 to TRBJ1-1; D remains ambiguous. The CDR3 length is 14 residues. V was clipped by 1 base and J by 3 bases, with 10 bases between them. Germline assignment: CDR1 SGHKS and CDR2 YYEKEE (reference sequence). The CDR3 DNA sequence: TGTGCCAGCAGCTTGAACCCAGCGGACACTGAAGCTTTCTTT. This codes for CASSLNPADTEAFF.

The table lists this clonotype with many counts. The chain is built from TRBV12-3 or TRBV12-4 and TRBJ2-3; D is ambiguous. This CDR3 is built from 15 residues. V was pared by 3 bases and J by 0 bases, with 10 bases between. CDR3 sequence: CASSLGLYSTDTQYF. In DNA, the CDR3 is TGTGCCAGCAGTTTGGGCCTTTATAGCACAGATACGCAGTATTTT.